This T cell receptor (beta chain) derives from a study of neoadjuvant anti-PD-1 for oral cavity cancer. Findings of the study overall: Higher pretreatment blood Treg/Th17 ratios correlated with higher pretreatment blood and lower post-treatment tumor TCRbeta clonality.

The data were produced by immunoSEQ multiplex PCR, yet TCRdb's version contains in-frame clones alone and is incomplete. The sample shows tens of thousands of clones, about 86% of them seen only once. This CDR3 is built from 15 residues. V lost 4 bases and J 3 bases, leaving 16 bases between the germline ends. Germline CDR1 and CDR2: MNHEY and SMNVEV (reference sequence). Of note for this clone: Its target is unknown.

This clonotype was sampled from a person aged 35-79 years with oral cavity squamous cell carcinoma. The source was PBMCs, collected before nivolumab (anti-PD-1) treatment. The J gene is TRBJ2-7, the V gene TRBV27, with D perhaps TRBD2 (5 bases). CDR3 sequence: CASSYLWEKSYEQYF. CDR3 nucleotides: TGTGCCAGCAGTTATCTATGGGAGAAGAGCTACGAGCAGTACTTC.